The entry below describes one T cell receptor beta chain. Only in-frame clones appear in the TCRdb table, and some are missing; sequencing was by immunoSEQ multiplex PCR. The data hold 120,000 or so clones, with around 78% observed a single time. CDR1 and CDR2 from the germline V gene are SGHDT and YYEEEE. Trimming left V 1 base short and J 0 bases short, with 5 bases between. The CDR3 sequence is 14 residues long. These data come from a study of blood T cell repertoires in COVID-19. Overall study context: The cDNA or gDNA used as material had been derived from T cells, B-cell-depleted T cells, or PBMCs.

The receptor was derived from a man between 65 and 85 years old with acute or convalescent COVID-19. The material sequenced was peripheral blood. V is TRBV5-6 and J is TRBJ1-5; no clear D gene. CDR3 sequence: CASSLMYSNQPQHF. DNA for the CDR3: TGTGCCAGCAGCTTGATGTATAGCAATCAGCCCCAGCATTTT.